Each of the 13 T cell receptor beta chains below was sequenced from the same sample in a study of blood T cell repertoires in COVID-19. Measured with immunoSEQ multiplex PCR; TCRdb has only the in-frame clones, and not every one. This sample has some 200,000 clones, with about 83% found just once. Sequencing input: peripheral blood. The receptors come from a woman aged 25 to 39 with COVID-19, enrolled during active disease.

The CDR3 region is CASSTGTGRADTQYF. In DNA form, the CDR3 reads TGTGCCAGCAGTACCGGGACAGGGAGGGCAGATACGCAGTATTTT. This chain links TRBV6-2 or TRBV6-3 with TRBJ2-3; 9 bases align to TRBD1. Germline V CDR1 and CDR2: MNHEY, SVGEGT. With V trimmed by 5 bases and J by 4 bases, 7 bases remained unmatched. The CDR3 contains 15 residues.

V is TRBV7-2 and J is TRBJ2-5; 8 positions match TRBD2. The CDR3 has 16 residues. CDR1 SGHTA and CDR2 FQGNSA come from the germline V gene. After removal of 5 bases from V and 5 bases from J, the junction contained 13 bases not matched to a gene. CDR3 bases: TGTGCCAGCAGCCCTGGGTTGGGGCGGGGGGTGGAGACCCAGTACTTC. The encoded protein is CASSPGLGRGVETQYF.

This clone was observed a handful of times. The rearrangement joins TRBV6-2 or TRBV6-3 to TRBJ1-1; perhaps TRBD1 as D (6 bases). V lost 5 bases and J 0 bases, leaving 13 bases between the germline ends. Per the germline V gene, CDR1 is MNHEY and CDR2 is SVGEGT. This CDR3 has 15 amino acids. The CDR3 loop is CASSGATGLNTEAFF. DNA for the CDR3: TGTGCCAGCAGTGGGGCGACAGGTTTGAACACTGAAGCTTTCTTT.

V usage is TRBV5-1 and J usage is TRBJ2-5; TRBD1 matches at 7 bases. CDR1 is SGHRS, CDR2 YFSETQ, per germline. J lost 2 bases, V lost 2 bases, and 6 bases had no gene match. The CDR3 consists of 15 residues. The CDR3 nucleotides read TGCGCCAGCAGCTTAATCGGGACAGTTCAAGAGACCCAGTACTTC. This encodes CASSLIGTVQETQYF.

The chain recombines TRBV9 with TRBJ2-1; the D gene is possibly TRBD1 (6 bases). V lost 6 bases, J lost 5 bases, and 18 bases lay in between. This CDR3 has 15 amino acids. The germline gives CDR1 SGDLS, CDR2 YYNGEE. CDR3 loop: CASTLNRATHNEQFF. The DNA of the CDR3 is TGTGCCAGCACGCTTAACAGGGCCACACACAATGAGCAGTTCTTC. Together with reference TRBV9 and TRBJ2-1, the CDR3 gives the full variable domain: DSGVTQTPKHLITATGQRVTLRCSPRSGDLSVYWYQQSLDQGLQFLIQYYNGEERAKGNILERFSAQQFPDLHSELNLSSLELGDSALYFCASTLNRATHNEQFFGPGTRLTVL.

A note on this clone: This same CDR3 is encoded by further DNA sequences in the sample. J is TRBJ2-3 and V is TRBV5-1, with 7 bases lining up with TRBD2. The trim removed 2 bases at V and 0 bases at J, leaving 3 bases unmatched. CDR3 length equals 15 residues. Germline V gene sequence: CDR1 SGHRS, CDR2 YFSETQ. CDR3 in amino acids: CASSFLSGSTDTQYF. DNA of the CDR3: TGCGCCAGCAGCTTCCTTAGCGGGAGCACAGATACGCAGTATTTT.

The chain combines TRBV9 with TRBJ2-1, with D maybe TRBD1 (5 bases). The germline gives CDR1 SGDLS, CDR2 YYNGEE. V lost 0 bases and J 8 bases, leaving 18 bases between the germline ends. The CDR3 spans 16 residues. This CDR3 reads CASSVEGVPVGDEQFF. The DNA of the CDR3 is TGTGCCAGCAGCGTAGAAGGGGTACCGGTTGGTGATGAGCAGTTCTTC.

The J gene is TRBJ2-1, the V gene TRBV9; unclear D gene. CDR1 is SGDLS, CDR2 YYNGEE, per germline. CDR3 length: 14 residues. V was cut by 2 bases and J by 10 bases, with 16 bases left in between. CDR3 protein: CASSVLYGFGEQFF. As DNA, the CDR3 is TGTGCCAGCAGCGTCCTTTACGGGTTTGGGGAGCAGTTCTTC.

This rearrangement joins TRBV5-4 to TRBJ2-5, with 8 bases identical to TRBD2. The CDR3 is 16 residues long. The V gene's germline CDR1 is SGHNT and CDR2 YYREEE (reference sequence). The J segment lost 2 bases and the V segment lost 0 bases, leaving 6 bases of the junction unmatched. Here the CDR3 DNA reads TGTGCCAGCAGCTTGGGGAGCGGGGGCTTACAAGAGACCCAGTACTTC. Encoded protein: CASSLGSGGLQETQYF.

This chain uses TRBV7-9 with TRBJ1-1, with TRBD1 matching 8 bases. CDR1 is SEHNR, CDR2 FQNEAQ, per germline (reference sequence). The junction had 7 bases not matched to a gene; V was cut back by 5 bases and J by 2 bases. This CDR3 is built from 15 residues. The chain's CDR3 is CASSKGQDLNTEAFF. The CDR3 region has the DNA TGTGCCAGCAGCAAGGGACAGGATCTCAACACTGAAGCTTTCTTT.

This clone was counted a few times. The chain is built from TRBV6-2 or TRBV6-3 and TRBJ2-3; 15 positions match TRBD2. V shed 5 bases, J shed 1 base, and the junction held 10 bases outside the gene matches. CDR1 and CDR2 from the germline V gene are MNHEY and SVGEGT. The CDR3 contains 19 residues. CDR3 in DNA: TGTGCCAGCAGTCAACTCCGGACTAGCGGGAGGGCCGGCACAGATACGCAGTATTTT. It is translated as CASSQLRTSGRAGTDTQYF.

Details on this clone: Other DNA sequences in the sample encode the same CDR3. The chain uses TRBV7-9 and TRBJ1-2; D may be TRBD1 (6 bases). CDR1 is SEHNR and CDR2 is FQNEAQ in the germline V gene (reference sequence). Trimming cost V 4 bases and J 6 bases, with 6 bases left between them. CDR3 length: 11 amino acids. CDR3 protein: CASSYRDGYTF. The CDR3, as DNA: TGTGCCAGCAGCTACAGGGATGGCTACACCTTC.

The chain carries TRBV18 and TRBJ2-7; 8 bases map to TRBD1. The CDR3 contains 16 residues. The germline CDR1 and CDR2 sequences are KGHSH and LQKENI. Unmatched junction bases numbered 7, after V lost 2 bases and J lost 1 base. The CDR3 spells CASSPWGQEPSYEQYF. CDR3 in DNA: TGTGCCAGCTCACCATGGGGACAGGAGCCATCCTACGAGCAGTACTTC.